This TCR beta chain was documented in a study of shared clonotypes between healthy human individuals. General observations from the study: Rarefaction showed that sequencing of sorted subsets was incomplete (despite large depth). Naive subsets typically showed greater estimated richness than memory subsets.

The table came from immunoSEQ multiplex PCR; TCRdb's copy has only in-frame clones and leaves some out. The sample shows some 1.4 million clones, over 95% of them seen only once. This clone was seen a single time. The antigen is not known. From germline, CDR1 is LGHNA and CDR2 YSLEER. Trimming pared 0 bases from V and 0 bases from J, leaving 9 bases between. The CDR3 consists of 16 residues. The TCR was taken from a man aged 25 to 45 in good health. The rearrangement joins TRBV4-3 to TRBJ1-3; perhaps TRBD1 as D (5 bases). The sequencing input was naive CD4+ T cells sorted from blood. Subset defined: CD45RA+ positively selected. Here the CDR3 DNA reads TGCGCCAGCAGCCAAGAATACGGGGGCTCTGGAAACACCATATATTTT. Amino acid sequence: CASSQEYGGSGNTIYF.